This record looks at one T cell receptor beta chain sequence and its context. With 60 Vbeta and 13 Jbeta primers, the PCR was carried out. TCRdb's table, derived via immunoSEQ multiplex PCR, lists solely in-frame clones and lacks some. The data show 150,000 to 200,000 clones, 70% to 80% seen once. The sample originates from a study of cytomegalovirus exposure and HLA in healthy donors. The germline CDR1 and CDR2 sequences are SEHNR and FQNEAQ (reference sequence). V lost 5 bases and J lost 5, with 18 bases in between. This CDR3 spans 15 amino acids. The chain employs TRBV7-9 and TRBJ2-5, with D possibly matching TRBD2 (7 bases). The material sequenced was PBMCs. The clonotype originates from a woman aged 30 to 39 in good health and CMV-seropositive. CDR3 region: CASSRYFGGQETQYF. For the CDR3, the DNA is TGTGCCAGCAGCCGATATTTCGGGGGGCAGGAGACCCAGTACTTC. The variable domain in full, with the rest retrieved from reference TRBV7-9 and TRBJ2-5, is DTGVSQNPRHKITKRGQNVTFRCDPISEHNRLYWYRQTLGQGPEFLTYFQNEAQLEKSRLLSDRFSAERPKGSFSTLEIQRTEQGDSAMYLCASSRYFGGQETQYFGPGTRLLVL.